This entry lists 12 T cell receptor beta chains sequenced from one sample in a study of cytomegalovirus exposure and HLA in healthy donors. A multiplex PCR was run with 60 Vbeta primers and 13 Jbeta primers. TCRdb's table, derived via immunoSEQ multiplex PCR, lists solely in-frame clones and lacks some. In the table there are 150,000 to 200,000 clones, 79% of which are singletons. Sequenced sample: PBMCs. Source of these receptors: a woman between 25 and 40 years old in good health and CMV-seropositive.

The genes are TRBV10-3 and TRBJ1-5; possibly TRBD1 for D (5 bases). The germline CDR1 and CDR2 sequences are ENHRY and SYGVKD. This CDR3 contains 14 residues. V was cut by 8 bases and J by 1 base, with 12 bases left in between. In DNA form, the CDR3 reads TGTGCCATCTCGGATGACAGCAGCAATCAGCCCCAGCATTTT. Protein: CAISDDSSNQPQHF.

CDR3 protein: CASSFALGGRADTGELFF. The CDR3, as DNA: TGTGCCAGCAGCTTCGCGTTAGGCGGGAGGGCCGACACCGGGGAGCTGTTTTTT. The V call is TRBV7-9, the J call TRBJ2-2, with 9 bases identical to TRBD2. The length of the CDR3 is 18 residues. The germline V gene encodes CDR1 SEHNR and CDR2 FQNEAQ (reference sequence). Germline trimming cut 3 bases from V and 3 bases from J; bases unmatched to any gene: 11.

The V call is TRBV5-1, the J call TRBJ1-6; 7 bases line up with TRBD1. Germline CDR1 SGHRS, CDR2 YFSETQ. This CDR3 has 15 residues. Losses at the gene ends were 3 bases for V and 7 bases for J; bases not matched to a gene: 7. The CDR3 loop is CASSSYAGGNSPLHF. Here the CDR3 DNA reads TGCGCCAGCAGCTCTTATGCAGGGGGAAATTCACCCCTCCACTTT.

The CDR3 sequence: CASSVETGASPLHF. The CDR3 nucleotides are TGTGCCAGCAGCGTGGAGACAGGGGCCTCACCCCTCCACTTT. The chain is built from TRBV9 and TRBJ1-6; 8 positions agree with TRBD1. This CDR3 has 14 amino acids. V trimming: 2 bases; J trimming: 10 bases; junction bases outside the gene matches: 5. Germline values: CDR1 SGDLS, CDR2 YYNGEE.

The chain is built from TRBV4-1 and TRBJ2-7, with 9 positions matching TRBD1. From germline, CDR1 is MGHRA and CDR2 YSYEKL. Unmatched junction bases numbered 10, after V lost 2 bases and J lost 2 bases. This CDR3 comprises 17 residues. As DNA, the CDR3 is TGCGCCAGCAGCCAACCCACAGGGGGCATATCCACCTACGAGCAGTACTTC. The encoded protein is CASSQPTGGISTYEQYF.

This sequence joins TRBV6-5 and TRBJ2-5; D is undetermined. The J call is doubtful: the DNA matches TRBJ2-7 better. This CDR3 contains 14 residues. Per the germline V gene, CDR1 is MNHEY and CDR2 is SVGAGI. The CDR3 DNA is TGTGCCAGCAGTTATCAGCCAGGAATCTACGAGCAGTACTTC. Translation gives CASSYQPGIYEQYF.

This clone appeared once. The CDR3 reads CASSPPTDYNEQFF. In DNA, the CDR3 is TGTGCCAGCAGCCCTCCGACAGACTACAATGAGCAGTTCTTC. The chain couples TRBV6-6 to TRBJ2-1, with a weak D call TRBD1 (5 bases). Looked up from germline, CDR1 is MNHNY and CDR2 is SVGAGI (reference sequence). The CDR3 has 14 residues. The ends were cut back, 6 bases at V and 3 bases at J, with 12 bases in the middle.

The chain recombines TRBV6-1 with TRBJ2-3, with a weak D call TRBD1 (6 bases). This CDR3 region has 14 residues. The germline V gene encodes CDR1 MNHNS and CDR2 SASEGT. Trimming took off 7 bases at V and 0 bases at J, with 11 bases between the two ends. The CDR3 sequence is CASTHRGSTDTQYF. CDR3 DNA sequence: TGTGCCAGCACTCATAGGGGGAGCACAGATACGCAGTATTTT.

This CDR3 is CASSTLYRGQGKNIQYF. CDR3 DNA sequence: TGTGCCAGCAGTACTCTCTACAGGGGGCAGGGCAAAAACATTCAGTACTTC. This chain joins TRBV27 and TRBJ2-4; 9 nucleotides agree with TRBD1. This CDR3 region has 17 residues. Trimming removed 5 bases from V and 3 bases from J; junction bases left unmatched: 11. From germline, CDR1 is MNHEY and CDR2 SMNVEV (reference sequence).

The CDR3: CASSQVVIAKNIQYF. The CDR3 DNA reads TGCGCCAGCAGCCAAGTCGTAATAGCCAAAAACATTCAGTACTTC. V is TRBV4-1 and J is TRBJ2-4; D remains unclear. CDR1 is MGHRA and CDR2 is YSYEKL in the germline V gene. Trimming cost V 1 base and J 0 bases, with 7 bases left between them. This CDR3 has 15 residues.

The chain uses TRBV4-3 and TRBJ2-7; 9 bases match TRBD1. There are 15 residues in the CDR3. Germline CDR1 reads LGHNA; CDR2 reads YSLEER. J gave up 3 bases and V 0 bases, and 3 bases lay outside the gene matches. The CDR3 DNA sequence: TGCGCCAGCAGCCAAGAGACAGGGGGAAACTACGAGCAGTACTTC. It encodes CASSQETGGNYEQYF.

The V gene is TRBV5-1, the J gene TRBJ1-3, with D perhaps TRBD1 (5 bases). Per germline, CDR1 SGHRS and CDR2 YFSETQ. The CDR3 runs to 16 residues. Trimming pared 1 base from V and 0 bases from J, leaving 11 bases between. CDR3: CASSLYQGHSGNTIYF. The CDR3, as DNA: TGCGCCAGCAGCTTGTACCAGGGCCACTCTGGAAACACCATATATTTT.